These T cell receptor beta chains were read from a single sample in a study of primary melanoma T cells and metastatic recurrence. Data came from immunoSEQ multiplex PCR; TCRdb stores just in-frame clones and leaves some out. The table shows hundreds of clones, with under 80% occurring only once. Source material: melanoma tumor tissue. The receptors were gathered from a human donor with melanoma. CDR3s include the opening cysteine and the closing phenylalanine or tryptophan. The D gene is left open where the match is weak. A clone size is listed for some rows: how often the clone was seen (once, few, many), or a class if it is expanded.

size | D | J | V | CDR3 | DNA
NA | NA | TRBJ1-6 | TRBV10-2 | CASVDRNNSPLHF | TGCGCCAGCGTGGACAGAAATAATTCACCCCTCCACTTT
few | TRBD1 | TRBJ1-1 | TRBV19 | CATKQGMNTEAFF | TGTGCCACCAAACAGGGGATGAACACTGAAGCTTTCTTT
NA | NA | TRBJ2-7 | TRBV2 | CASRPLSYEQYF | TGTGCCAGCCGCCCTCTTTCCTACGAGCAGTACTTC
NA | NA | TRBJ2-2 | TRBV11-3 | CASSPRDFNTGELFF | TGTGCCAGCAGCCCACGGGACTTCAACACCGGGGAGCTGTTTTTT
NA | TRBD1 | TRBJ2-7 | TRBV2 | CASSPGQSYEQYF | TGTGCCAGCAGTCCGGGACAGTCCTACGAGCAGTACTTC
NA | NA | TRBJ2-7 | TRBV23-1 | CASSLAGAYEQYF | TGCGCCAGCAGCTTGGCTGGAGCCTACGAGCAGTACTTC
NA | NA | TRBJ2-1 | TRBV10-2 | CASSELGGPRSKQFF | TGCGCCAGCAGTGAATTGGGGGGACCTCGCTCTAAGCAGTTCTTC
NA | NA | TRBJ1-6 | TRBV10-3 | CAISENGDNSPLHF | TGTGCCATCAGTGAGAACGGGGATAATTCACCCCTCCACTTT
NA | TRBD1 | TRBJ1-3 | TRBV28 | CASNPGQAGNTIYF | TGTGCCAGCAACCCCGGACAGGCTGGAAACACCATATATTTT
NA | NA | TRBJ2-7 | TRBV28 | CASCSYGDKVEQYF | TGTGCCAGCTGCTCTTACGGGGACAAGGTGGAGCAGTACTTC
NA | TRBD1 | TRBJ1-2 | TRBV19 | CASSPDRAVNYGYTF | TGTGCCAGTAGTCCGGACAGGGCGGTTAACTATGGCTACACCTTC
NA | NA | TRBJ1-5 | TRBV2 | CASSALFGSLSNQPQHF | TGTGCCAGCAGTGCCCTTTTTGGGTCACTGAGCAATCAGCCCCAGCATTTT
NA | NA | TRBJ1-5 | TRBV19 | CASRSLPQPQHF | TGTGCCAGTAGATCATTGCCGCAGCCCCAGCATTTT
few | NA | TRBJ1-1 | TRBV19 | CASITAGGLFAFF | TGTGCCAGTATCACCGCGGGTGGCTTGTTCGCTTTCTTT
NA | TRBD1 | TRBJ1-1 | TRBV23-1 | CASSWTGATEAFF | TGCGCCAGCAGCTGGACAGGGGCCACTGAAGCTTTCTTT
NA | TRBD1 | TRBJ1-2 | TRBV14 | CASSKAGTGGVGYTF | TGTGCCAGCAGCAAAGCCGGGACAGGGGGTGTTGGCTACACCTTC
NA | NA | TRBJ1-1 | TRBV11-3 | CASSPGGLNTEAFF | TGTGCCAGCAGCCCGGGGGGTCTGAACACTGAAGCTTTCTTT
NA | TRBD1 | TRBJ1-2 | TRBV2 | CASSVLGQGDGYTF | TGTGCCAGCAGTGTGTTAGGGCAGGGGGATGGCTACACCTTC
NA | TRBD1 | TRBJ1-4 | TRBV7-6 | CASSPRTGTGGNAKLFF | TGTGCCAGCAGCCCCCGAACCGGGACAGGGGGTAATGCGAAACTGTTTTTT
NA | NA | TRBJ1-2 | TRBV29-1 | CSVERVGRDGYTF | TGCAGCGTTGAACGGGTGGGTCGGGACGGCTACACCTTC
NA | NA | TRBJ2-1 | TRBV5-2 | CASRSPGFNEQFF | TGTGCCAGCAGGTCTCCGGGGTTTAATGAGCAGTTCTTC
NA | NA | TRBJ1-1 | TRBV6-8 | CASSYSWASSTEAFF | TGTGCCAGCAGTTACTCGTGGGCCTCGAGCACTGAAGCTTTCTTT
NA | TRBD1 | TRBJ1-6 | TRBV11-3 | CASSLTGGNNSPLHF | TGTGCCAGCAGTCTAACAGGGGGGAATAATTCACCCCTCCACTTT
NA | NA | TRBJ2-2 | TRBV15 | CATSRAQQDTGELFF | TGTGCCACCAGCAGAGCCCAGCAGGACACCGGGGAGCTGTTTTTT
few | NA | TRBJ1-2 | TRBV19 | CASSTPTGQRVYGYTF | TGTGCCAGTAGTACCCCCACAGGTCAGAGGGTATATGGCTACACCTTC
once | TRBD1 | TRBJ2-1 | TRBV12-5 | CASGHDRGPTYNEQFF | TGTGCTAGTGGCCATGACAGGGGGCCAACCTACAATGAGCAGTTCTTC
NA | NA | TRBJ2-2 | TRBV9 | CASSVGAPGGELFF | TGTGCCAGCAGCGTAGGGGCACCTGGCGGGGAGCTGTTTTTT
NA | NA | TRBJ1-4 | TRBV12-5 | CASRTRAGGGEKLFF | TGTGCCAGCCGCACCCGGGCGGGAGGCGGGGAAAAACTGTTTTTT
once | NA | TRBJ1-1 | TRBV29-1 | CSVADTANTEAFF | TGCAGCGTTGCTGATACAGCGAACACTGAAGCTTTCTTT
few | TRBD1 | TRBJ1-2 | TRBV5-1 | CASSLTGARDYGYTF | TGCGCCAGCAGCCTTACAGGGGCGAGGGACTATGGCTACACCTTC
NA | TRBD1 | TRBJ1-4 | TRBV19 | CASRIRDRGLIATNEKLFF | TGTGCCAGTAGGATCCGGGACAGGGGTCTAATCGCAACTAATGAAAAACTGTTTTTT
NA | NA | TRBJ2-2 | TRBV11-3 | CASSSRGARSTGELFF | TGTGCCAGCAGCTCCAGAGGGGCCCGAAGCACCGGGGAGCTGTTTTTT
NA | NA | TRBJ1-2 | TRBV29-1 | CSPRGRATGYTF | TGCAGCCCAAGGGGCAGGGCGACTGGCTACACCTTC
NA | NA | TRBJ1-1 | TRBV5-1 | CASSLAGFNTEAFF | TGCGCCAGCAGCTTGGCAGGCTTCAACACTGAAGCTTTCTTT
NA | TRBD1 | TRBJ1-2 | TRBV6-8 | CASSHPGGSDGYTF | TGTGCCAGCAGTCACCCAGGGGGCTCGGATGGCTACACCTTC
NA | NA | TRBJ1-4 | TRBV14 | CASSQDQATAYYEKLFF | TGTGCCAGCAGCCAAGATCAGGCGACAGCTTATTATGAAAAACTGTTTTTT
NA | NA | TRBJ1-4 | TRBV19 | CASSLTDDTNEKLFF | TGTGCCAGTAGTCTTACTGATGATACTAATGAAAAACTGTTTTTT
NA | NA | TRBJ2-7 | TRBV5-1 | CASSLTGLAYEQYF | TGCGCCAGCAGCTTAACGGGCCTCGCCTACGAGCAGTACTTC
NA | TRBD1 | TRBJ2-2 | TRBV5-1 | CASSGQANTGELFF | TGCGCCAGCTCGGGACAGGCGAACACCGGGGAGCTGTTTTTT
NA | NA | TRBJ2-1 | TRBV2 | CASSKRGDSYNEQFF | TGTGCCAGCAGTAAGAGGGGGGACTCCTACAATGAGCAGTTCTTC
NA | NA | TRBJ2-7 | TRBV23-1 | CASSVTGSYEQYF | TGCGCCAGCAGCGTGACAGGTTCCTACGAGCAGTACTTC
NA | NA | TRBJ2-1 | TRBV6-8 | CASSEQGRNNEQFF | TGTGCCAGCAGCGAACAGGGCCGGAACAATGAGCAGTTCTTC
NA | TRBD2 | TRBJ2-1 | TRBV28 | CASRGLADFYNEQFF | TGTGCCAGCAGGGGACTAGCGGACTTCTACAATGAGCAGTTCTTC
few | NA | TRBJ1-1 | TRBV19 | CASSLRGGTEAFF | TGTGCCAGTAGTTTGAGAGGGGGGACTGAAGCTTTCTTT
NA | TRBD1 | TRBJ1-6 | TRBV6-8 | CASRLSRDRGGSPLHF | TGTGCCAGCAGGCTATCCCGGGACAGGGGAGGTTCACCCCTCCACTTT
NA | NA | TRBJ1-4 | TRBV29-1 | CSVERRGATNEKLFF | TGCAGCGTTGAGCGGAGGGGGGCTACTAATGAAAAACTGTTTTTT